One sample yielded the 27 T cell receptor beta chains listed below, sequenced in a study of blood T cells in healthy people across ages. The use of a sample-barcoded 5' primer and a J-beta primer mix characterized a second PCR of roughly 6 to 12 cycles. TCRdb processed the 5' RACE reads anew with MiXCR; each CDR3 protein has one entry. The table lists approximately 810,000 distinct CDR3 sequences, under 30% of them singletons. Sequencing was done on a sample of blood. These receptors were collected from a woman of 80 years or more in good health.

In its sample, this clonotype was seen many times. CDR3 in DNA: TGCAGCGTTATTACAGGGTTAGCGGCCAAAAACATTCAGTACTTC. It yields the protein CSVITGLAAKNIQYF. The chain has TRBV29-1 and TRBJ2-4; D may be TRBD1 (6 bases). The CDR3 spans 15 residues. Germline V gene lookup returns CDR1 SQVTM and CDR2 ANQGSEA. Trimming removed 5 bases from V and 1 base from J, with 15 bases in between.

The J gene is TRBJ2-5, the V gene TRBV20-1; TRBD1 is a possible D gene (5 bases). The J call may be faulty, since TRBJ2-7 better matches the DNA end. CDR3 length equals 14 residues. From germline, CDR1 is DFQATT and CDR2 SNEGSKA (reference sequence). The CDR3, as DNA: TGCAGTGCTAGCAGGGTAGAGGTAAGCCACGAGCAGTACTTC. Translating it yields CSASRVEVSHEQYF.

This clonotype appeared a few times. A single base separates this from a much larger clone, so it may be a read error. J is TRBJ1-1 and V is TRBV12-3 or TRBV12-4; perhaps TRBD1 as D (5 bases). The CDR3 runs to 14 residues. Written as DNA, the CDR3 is TGTGTCAGCAGTTCCGGGGGGATTGACACTGAAGCTTTCTTT. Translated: CVSSSGGIDTEAFF.

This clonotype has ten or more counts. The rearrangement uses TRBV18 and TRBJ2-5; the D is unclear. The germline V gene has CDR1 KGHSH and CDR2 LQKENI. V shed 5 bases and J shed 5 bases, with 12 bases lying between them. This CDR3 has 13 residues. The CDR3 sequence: CASSDLRRETQYF. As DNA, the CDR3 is TGTGCCAGCTCAGACCTTCGACGGGAGACCCAGTACTTC.

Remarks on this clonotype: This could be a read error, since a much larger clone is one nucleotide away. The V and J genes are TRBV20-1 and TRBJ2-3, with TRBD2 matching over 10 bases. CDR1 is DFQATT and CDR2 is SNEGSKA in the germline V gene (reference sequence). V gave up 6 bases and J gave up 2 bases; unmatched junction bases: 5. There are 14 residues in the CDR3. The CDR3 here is CSAPAGGLTDTQYF. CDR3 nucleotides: TGCAGTGCCCCAGCGGGGGGGCTCACAGATACGCAGTATTTT.

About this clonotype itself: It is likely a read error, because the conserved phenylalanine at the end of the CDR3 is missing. CDR3 bases: TGTGCCAGCAGCTTTAGTATGGGACAGAACTCCTACGAGCAGTACTAC. This translates into CASSFSMGQNSYEQYY. The chain recombines TRBV7-2 with TRBJ2-7; 7 bases are shared with TRBD1. In germline, CDR1 is SGHTA, CDR2 FQGNSA. The CDR3 spans 16 residues. Losses at the gene ends were 3 bases for V and 0 bases for J; bases not matched to a gene: 8.

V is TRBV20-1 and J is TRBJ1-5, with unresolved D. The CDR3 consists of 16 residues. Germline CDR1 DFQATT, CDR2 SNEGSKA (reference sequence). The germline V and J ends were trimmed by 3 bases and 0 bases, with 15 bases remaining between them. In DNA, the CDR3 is TGCAGTGCTAGCCCAATTCAGGACTTTAGCAATCAGCCCCAGCATTTT. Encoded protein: CSASPIQDFSNQPQHF.

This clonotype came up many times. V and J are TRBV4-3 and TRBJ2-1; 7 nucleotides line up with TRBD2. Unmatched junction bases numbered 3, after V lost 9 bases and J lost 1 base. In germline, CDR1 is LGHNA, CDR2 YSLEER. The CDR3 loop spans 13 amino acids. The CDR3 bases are TGCGCCAGTGGGAGGGAGTCCTACAATGAGCAGTTCTTC. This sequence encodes CASGRESYNEQFF.

The CDR3 is CASSGTRSGEQFF. The CDR3 DNA follows: TGTGCCAGCAGCGGGACCAGGAGCGGTGAGCAGTTCTTC. The chain has TRBV7-2 and TRBJ2-1; perhaps D is TRBD1 or TRBD2 (5 bases each). This CDR3 is 13 amino acids long. The V gene lost 5 bases and the J gene lost 9 bases, with 14 bases spanning the gap. Germline V CDR1 and CDR2: SGHTA, FQGNSA.

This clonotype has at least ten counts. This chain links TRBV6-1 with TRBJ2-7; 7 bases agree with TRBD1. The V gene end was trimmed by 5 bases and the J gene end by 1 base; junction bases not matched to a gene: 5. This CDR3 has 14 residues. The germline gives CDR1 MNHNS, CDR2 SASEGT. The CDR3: CASSTGVDSYEQYF. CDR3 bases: TGTGCCAGCAGTACAGGGGTGGATTCCTACGAGCAGTACTTC.

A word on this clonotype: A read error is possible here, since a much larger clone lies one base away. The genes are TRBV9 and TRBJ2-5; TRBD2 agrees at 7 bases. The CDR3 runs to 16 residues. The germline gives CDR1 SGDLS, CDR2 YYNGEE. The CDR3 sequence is CAGSVGSAGYQETQYF. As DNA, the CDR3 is TGTGCCGGCAGCGTAGGCTCAGCGGGGTACCAAGAGACCCAGTACTTC.

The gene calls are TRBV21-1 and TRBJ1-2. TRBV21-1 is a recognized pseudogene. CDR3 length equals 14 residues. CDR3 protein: CASSKDVKNYGYTF. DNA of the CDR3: TGTGCCAGCAGCAAAGATGTCAAGAACTATGGCTACACCTTC.

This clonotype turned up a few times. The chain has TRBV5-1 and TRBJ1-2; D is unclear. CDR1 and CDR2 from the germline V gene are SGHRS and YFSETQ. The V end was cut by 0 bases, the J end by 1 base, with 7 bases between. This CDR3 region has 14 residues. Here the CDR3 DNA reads TGCGCCAGCAGCTTGGACATACGTAACTATGGCTACACCTTC. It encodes CASSLDIRNYGYTF. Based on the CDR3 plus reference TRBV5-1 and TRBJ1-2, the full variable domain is KAGVTQTPRYLIKTRGQQVTLSCSPISGHRSVSWYQQTPGQGLQFLFEYFSETQRNKGNFPGRFSGRQFSNSRSEMNVSTLELGDSALYLCASSLDIRNYGYTFGSGTRLTVV.

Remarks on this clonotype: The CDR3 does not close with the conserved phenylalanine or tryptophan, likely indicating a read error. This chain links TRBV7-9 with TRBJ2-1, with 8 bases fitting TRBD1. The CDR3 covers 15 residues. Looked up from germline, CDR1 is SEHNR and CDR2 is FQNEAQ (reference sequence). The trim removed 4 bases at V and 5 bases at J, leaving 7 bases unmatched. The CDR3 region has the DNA TGTGCCAGCAGCTCCTCAGGGGGCGGGAACAATGAGCAGTTCACC. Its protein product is CASSSSGGGNNEQFT.

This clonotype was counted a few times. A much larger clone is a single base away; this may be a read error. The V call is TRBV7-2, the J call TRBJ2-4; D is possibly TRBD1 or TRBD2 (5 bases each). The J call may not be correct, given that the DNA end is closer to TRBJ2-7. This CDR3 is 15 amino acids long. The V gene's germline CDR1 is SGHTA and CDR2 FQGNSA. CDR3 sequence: CASSLDPGRPYEQYF. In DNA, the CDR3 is TGTGCCAGCAGCTTAGACCCGGGACGCCCTTACGAGCAGTACTTC.

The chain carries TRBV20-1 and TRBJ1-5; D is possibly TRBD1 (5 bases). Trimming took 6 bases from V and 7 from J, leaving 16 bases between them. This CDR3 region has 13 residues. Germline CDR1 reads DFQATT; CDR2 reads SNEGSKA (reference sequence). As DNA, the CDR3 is TGCAGTGCACCTCGTGGGGGGGAACAGCCCCAGCATTTT. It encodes CSAPRGGEQPQHF.

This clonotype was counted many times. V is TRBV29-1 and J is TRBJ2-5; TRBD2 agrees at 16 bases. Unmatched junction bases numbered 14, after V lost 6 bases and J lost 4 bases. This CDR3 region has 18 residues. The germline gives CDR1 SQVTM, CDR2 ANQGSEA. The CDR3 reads CSVAGLAGGPFFAETQYF. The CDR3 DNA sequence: TGCAGCGTAGCGGGACTAGCGGGGGGGCCGTTTTTTGCAGAGACCCAGTACTTC.

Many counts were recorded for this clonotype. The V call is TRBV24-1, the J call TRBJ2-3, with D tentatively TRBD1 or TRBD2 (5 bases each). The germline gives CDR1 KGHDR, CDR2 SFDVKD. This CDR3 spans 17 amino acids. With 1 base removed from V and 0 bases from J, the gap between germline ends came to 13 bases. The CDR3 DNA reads TGTGCCACCAGTGATTTACCCAAGGGGAGAAGCACAGATACGCAGTATTTT. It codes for CATSDLPKGRSTDTQYF.

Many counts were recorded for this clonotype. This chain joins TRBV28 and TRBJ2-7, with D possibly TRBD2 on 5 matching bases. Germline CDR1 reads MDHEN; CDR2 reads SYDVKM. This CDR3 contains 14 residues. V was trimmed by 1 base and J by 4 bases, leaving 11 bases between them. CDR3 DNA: TGTGCCAGCAGTTTATTGGGAGCATCATACGAGCAGTACTTC. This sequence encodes CASSLLGASYEQYF. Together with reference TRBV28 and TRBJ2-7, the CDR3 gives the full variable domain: DVKVTQSSRYLVKRTGEKVFLECVQDMDHENMFWYRQDPGLGLRLIYFSYDVKMKEKGDIPEGYSVSREKKERFSLILESASTNQTSMYLCASSLLGASYEQYFGPGTRLTVT.

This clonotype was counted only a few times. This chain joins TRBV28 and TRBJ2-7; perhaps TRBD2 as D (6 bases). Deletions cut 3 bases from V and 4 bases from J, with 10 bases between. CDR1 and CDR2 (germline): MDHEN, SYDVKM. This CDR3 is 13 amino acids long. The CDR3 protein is CASSFGGKYEQYF. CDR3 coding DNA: TGTGCCAGCAGTTTTGGGGGGAAGTACGAGCAGTACTTC.

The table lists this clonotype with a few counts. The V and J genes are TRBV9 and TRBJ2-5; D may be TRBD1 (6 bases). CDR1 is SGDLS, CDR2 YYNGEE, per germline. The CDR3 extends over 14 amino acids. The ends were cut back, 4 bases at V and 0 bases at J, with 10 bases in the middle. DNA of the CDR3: TGTGCCAGCAGCCACGGGACAAACCAAGAGACCCAGTACTTC. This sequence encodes CASSHGTNQETQYF.

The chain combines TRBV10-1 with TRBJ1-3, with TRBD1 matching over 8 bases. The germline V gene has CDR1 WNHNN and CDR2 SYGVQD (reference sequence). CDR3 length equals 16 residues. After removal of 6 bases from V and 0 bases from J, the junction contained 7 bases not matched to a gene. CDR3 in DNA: TGCGCCAGCAGCTTCGGACAGGGAATCTCTGGAAACACCATATATTTT. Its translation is CASSFGQGISGNTIYF.

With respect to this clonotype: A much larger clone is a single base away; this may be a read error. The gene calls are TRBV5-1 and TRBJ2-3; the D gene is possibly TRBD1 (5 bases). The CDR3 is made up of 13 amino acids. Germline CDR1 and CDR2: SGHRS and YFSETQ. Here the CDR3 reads CASSLGETDTRYF. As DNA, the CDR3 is TGCGCCAGCAGCTTGGGCGAGACAGATACGCGGTATTTT.

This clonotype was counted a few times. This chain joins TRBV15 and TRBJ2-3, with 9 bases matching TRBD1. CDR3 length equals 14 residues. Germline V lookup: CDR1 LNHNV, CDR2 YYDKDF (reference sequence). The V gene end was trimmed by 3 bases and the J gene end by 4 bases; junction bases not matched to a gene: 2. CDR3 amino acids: CATSRGQGADTQYF. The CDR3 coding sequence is TGTGCCACCAGCAGGGGACAGGGAGCAGATACGCAGTATTTT.

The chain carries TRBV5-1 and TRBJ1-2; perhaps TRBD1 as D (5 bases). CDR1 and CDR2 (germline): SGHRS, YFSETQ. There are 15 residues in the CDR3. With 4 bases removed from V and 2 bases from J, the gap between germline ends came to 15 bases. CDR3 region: CASSPDSRGNYGYTF. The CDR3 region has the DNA TGCGCCAGCAGCCCCGACAGTCGCGGGAACTATGGCTACACCTTC. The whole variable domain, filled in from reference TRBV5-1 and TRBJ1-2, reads KAGVTQTPRYLIKTRGQQVTLSCSPISGHRSVSWYQQTPGQGLQFLFEYFSETQRNKGNFPGRFSGRQFSNSRSEMNVSTLELGDSALYLCASSPDSRGNYGYTFGSGTRLTVV.

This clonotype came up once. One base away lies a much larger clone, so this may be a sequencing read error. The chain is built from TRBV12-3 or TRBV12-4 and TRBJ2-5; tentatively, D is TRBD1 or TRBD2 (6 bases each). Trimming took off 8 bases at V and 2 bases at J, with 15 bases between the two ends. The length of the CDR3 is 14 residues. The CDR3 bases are TGTGCCAGCGCCTGGGGGGCCGGGCAAGAGACCCAGTACTTC. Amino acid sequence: CASAWGAGQETQYF.

CDR3 amino acids: CASSSGGEGYNEQFF. In nucleotides, the CDR3 is TGTGCCAGCAGCTCTGGGGGGGAGGGATACAATGAGCAGTTCTTC. The rearrangement links TRBV5-4 to TRBJ2-1; 7 bases agree with TRBD2. Trimming removed 3 bases from V and 4 bases from J; junction bases left unmatched: 7. CDR3 size: 15 residues. CDR1 SGHNT and CDR2 YYREEE come from the germline V gene (reference sequence). Combining the CDR3 with reference TRBV5-4 and TRBJ2-1 gives the whole variable domain ETGVTQSPTHLIKTRGQQVTLRCSSQSGHNTVSWYQQALGQGPQFIFQYYREEENGRGNFPPRFSGLQFPNYSSELNVNALELDDSALYLCASSSGGEGYNEQFFGPGTRLTVL.